Below are 20 T cell receptor beta chains sequenced from a single sample in a study of identical twins. TCRdb recomputed calls from the 5' RACE reads with MiXCR, one row per CDR3 protein. The data hold a few hundred thousand distinct CDR3 sequences, with 24% observed a single time. These data also formed part of another study, on T cells expressing NK-cell markers.

Sequences were obtained from CD4+ T cells sorted from blood. The receptors originated from a woman under 30 in good health.

This clonotype was seen more than once but under ten times. V gene TRBV7-9 combines with J gene TRBJ2-1, with D perhaps given as TRBD1 or TRBD2 (6 bases each). The CDR3 has 16 residues. Deletions cut 0 bases from V and 8 bases from J, with 17 bases between. Germline V gene data show CDR1 as SEHNR and CDR2 as FQNEAQ (reference sequence). CDR3 in amino acids: CASSLAYRGEVYEQFF. The CDR3 nucleotides are TGTGCCAGCAGCTTAGCATATAGGGGGGAAGTCTATGAGCAGTTCTTC.

This clonotype was observed at least ten times. The CDR3 protein is CASRGVGGTEAFF. In DNA form, the CDR3 reads TGTGCCAGCAGGGGGGTTGGGGGCACTGAAGCTTTCTTT. The J gene is TRBJ1-1, the V gene TRBV12-3 or TRBV12-4; TRBD1 is a possible D gene (5 bases). This CDR3 comprises 13 residues. Trimming took 6 bases from V and 4 from J, leaving 12 bases between them.

This clonotype was picked up a small number of times. J is TRBJ1-4 and V is TRBV18, with D possibly TRBD1 on 5 matching bases. The ends were cut back, 3 bases at V and 8 bases at J, with 10 bases in the middle. This CDR3 has 13 residues. Per the germline V gene, CDR1 is KGHSH and CDR2 is LQKENI. This chain's CDR3 is CASSPGQREKLFF. In DNA, the CDR3 is TGTGCCAGCTCACCGGGGCAACGCGAAAAACTGTTTTTT.

Only a few counts were recorded for this clonotype. The rearrangement joins TRBV5-1 to TRBJ2-3; D not resolved. The CDR3 consists of 16 residues. Germline loops: CDR1 SGHRS, CDR2 YFSETQ. V lost 4 bases, J lost 3 bases, and 18 bases lay in between. The CDR3 DNA reads as TGCGCCAGCAGCCTCCGTGGGCCGGAGAGGACAGATACGCAGTATTTT. Protein sequence: CASSLRGPERTDTQYF.

The J gene is TRBJ2-3, the V gene TRBV5-1; 9 bases map to TRBD2. The CDR3 is made up of 16 amino acids. With V trimmed by 0 bases and J by 5 bases, 7 bases remained unmatched. Germline CDR1 is SGHRS and CDR2 is YFSETQ. CDR3 region: CASSLGSSGGVDTQYF. The CDR3 DNA follows: TGCGCCAGCAGCTTGGGAAGTAGCGGGGGAGTAGATACGCAGTATTTT.

This clonotype was counted between two and nine times. The V and J genes are TRBV15 and TRBJ2-1; D remains unclear. This CDR3 is built from 13 residues. V was shortened by 3 bases and J by 7 bases, with 10 bases between the two germline ends. In germline, CDR1 is LNHNV, CDR2 YYDKDF (reference sequence). CDR3 region: CATSSSLRNEQFF. In DNA, the CDR3 is TGTGCCACCAGCAGCTCTCTCAGGAATGAGCAGTTCTTC.

The chain has TRBV3-1 and TRBJ1-2; D gene unclear. Trimming stripped 2 bases from V and 7 bases from J, with 11 bases between. Germline-derived CDR1 and CDR2 are LGHDT and YNNKEL (reference sequence). The CDR3 is 13 amino acids. In DNA form, the CDR3 reads TGTGCCAGCAGCCAACTTACAGCTTTTGGCTACACCTTC. This translates into CASSQLTAFGYTF.

V gene TRBV7-8 combines with J gene TRBJ1-1; D is undetermined. This CDR3 is built from 13 residues. V was trimmed by 5 bases and J by 5 bases, leaving 12 bases between them. Per the germline V gene, CDR1 is SGHVS and CDR2 is FQNEAQ. In DNA, the CDR3 is TGTGCCAGCAGCGCCAGGTCGGTGACTGAAGCTTTCTTT. Residues: CASSARSVTEAFF.

V is TRBV12-3 or TRBV12-4 and J is TRBJ2-1; D not resolved. The V and J ends lost 5 bases and 6 bases respectively, with 8 bases between them. The CDR3 is made up of 12 amino acids. CDR3 bases: TGTGCCAGCAGTGAAGGGCGCAATGAGCAGTTCTTC. Amino acid sequence: CASSEGRNEQFF.

This clonotype was seen more than once but under ten times. CDR3 amino acids: CASSYLQAELPLHF. CDR3 DNA: TGTGCCAGCAGTTACCTCCAGGCGGAGTTACCCCTCCACTTT. The chain couples TRBV6-5 to TRBJ1-6; D is uncertain. There are 14 residues in the CDR3. Trimming cost V 2 bases and J 12 bases, with 14 bases left between them. Germline loops: CDR1 MNHEY, CDR2 SVGAGI.

The J gene is TRBJ2-2, the V gene TRBV29-1, with 12 bases matching TRBD1. Trimming took 7 bases from V and 5 from J; bases not matched to a gene: 8. The CDR3 runs 15 residues. The germline V gene has CDR1 SQVTM and CDR2 ANQGSEA. The CDR3 DNA reads as TGCAGCGCTGGGGGACAGGGGGCTCAGACCGGGGAGCTGTTTTTT. Translated, it gives CSAGGQGAQTGELFF.

The chain carries TRBV19 and TRBJ2-2; D remains unclear. The CDR3 runs to 15 residues. Germline lookup yields CDR1 LNHDA and CDR2 SQIVND (reference sequence). V dropped 5 bases and J dropped 4 bases, with 14 bases sitting between them. The CDR3 loop is CASSGSRSVTGELFF. Written as DNA, the CDR3 is TGTGCCAGTAGTGGTAGCCGGTCGGTCACCGGGGAGCTGTTTTTT.

This clonotype was detected a few times. The chain carries TRBV20-1 and TRBJ1-1, with D unclear. Germline V lookup: CDR1 DFQATT, CDR2 SNEGSKA (reference sequence). Trimming left V 5 bases short and J 3 bases short, with 13 bases between. CDR3 length: 13 amino acids. CDR3 nucleotides: TGCAGTGCTCATAGTTGGGATCACACTGAAGCTTTCTTT. This sequence encodes CSAHSWDHTEAFF.

This clonotype was seen a handful of times. The chain carries TRBV9 and TRBJ1-2, with D perhaps matching TRBD1 (5 bases). The V and J ends lost 0 bases and 3 bases respectively, with 12 bases between them. CDR3 length: 15 residues. Germline-derived CDR1 and CDR2 are SGDLS and YYNGEE. This chain's CDR3 is CASSVGRAGHYGYTF. CDR3 in DNA: TGTGCCAGCAGCGTAGGACGGGCAGGGCACTATGGCTACACCTTC.

This clonotype was detected only a few times. The V call is TRBV18, the J call TRBJ1-1; 7 bases align to TRBD1. Germline trimming cut 6 bases from V and 6 bases from J; bases unmatched to any gene: 7. CDR1 and CDR2 from the germline V gene are KGHSH and LQKENI. This CDR3 region has 13 residues. The CDR3, as DNA: TGTGCCAGCTCGCAACAGGGGTTCTCTGAAGCTTTCTTT. Translation gives CASSQQGFSEAFF.

The rearrangement uses TRBV12-3 or TRBV12-4 and TRBJ2-2, with D possibly TRBD2 on 6 matching bases. CDR3 length: 15 amino acids. V gave up 6 bases and J gave up 4 bases, with 15 bases separating them. The CDR3 DNA sequence: TGTGCCAGCAGCCGAGCGGGTCGGGTCACCGGGGAGCTGTTTTTT. Amino acids: CASSRAGRVTGELFF.

The chain recombines TRBV4-3 with TRBJ2-2; D is ambiguous. This CDR3 has 15 amino acids. Germline values: CDR1 LGHNA, CDR2 YSLEER. Trimming left V 1 base short and J 11 bases short, with 17 bases between. In DNA, the CDR3 is TGCGCCAGCAGCCAAGCGCCGTTTCAAGGTGGCGAGCTGTTTTTT. This encodes CASSQAPFQGGELFF.

In its sample, this clonotype was seen a few times. The gene calls are TRBV7-2 and TRBJ1-2, with D unresolved. The V end lost 6 bases, the J end lost 4 bases, and 15 bases lay between the germline ends. The germline V gene has CDR1 SGHTA and CDR2 FQGNSA. The CDR3 extends over 14 amino acids. The CDR3 sequence: CASRSPLQVYGYTF. The CDR3 DNA reads TGTGCCAGCAGGTCACCTTTGCAGGTCTATGGCTACACCTTC.

This clonotype occurred a few times. V is TRBV10-3 and J is TRBJ2-1; 8 bases map to TRBD2. Germline V CDR1 and CDR2: ENHRY, SYGVKD. J was trimmed by 1 base and V by 3 bases; bases with no gene match: 11. This CDR3 has 18 amino acids. CDR3 sequence (DNA): TGTGCCATCAGTGAACCCAAAAGCGGGAGATCGTCCTACAATGAGCAGTTCTTC. The encoded protein is CAISEPKSGRSSYNEQFF.

The V call is TRBV30, the J call TRBJ2-7; a weak D match, TRBD2 (5 bases). The CDR3 sequence is 13 residues long. The germline CDR1 and CDR2 sequences are GTSNPN and SVGIG (reference sequence). Trimming removed 4 bases from V and 1 base from J, with 11 bases in between. The CDR3 DNA reads as TGTGCCTGGATTCGAGCGGATTCCTACGAGCAGTACTTC. This encodes CAWIRADSYEQYF.